Listed below are T cell receptor beta chains from one sample, sequenced in a study of cytomegalovirus exposure and HLA in healthy donors. Sequencing used immunoSEQ multiplex PCR; TCRdb keeps in-frame clones, though not all of them. Among approximately 110,000 clones, 15% were seen once, and the ten largest hold roughly 2%. The sample comprised PBMCs. These receptors originate from a woman in her late teens or twenties in good health and CMV-seronegative. CDR3s leave out the opening cysteine and the closing phenylalanine or tryptophan.

j_call v_call cdr3_aa
TRBJ2-1 TRBV19 ASSPQGLSSYNEQF
TRBJ2-5 TRBV7-2 ASSLLSGDPRETQY
TRBJ2-3 TRBV21-1 ASRMGQFSSTDTQY
TRBJ2-3 TRBV9 ASSVVPVSGSADTQY
TRBJ2-1 TRBV5-4 ASSMIGAGEQF
TRBJ2-7 TRBV30 AWKGISGPAYEQY
TRBJ2-7 TRBV11-3 ASSLDGAGDYEQY
TRBJ2-7 TRBV6-5 ASRKNRGSYEQY
TRBJ2-3 TRBV6-1 ASSAGTGSTDTQY
TRBJ2-7 TRBV7-9 ASSSRTSRGGEQY
TRBJ2-7 TRBV4-1 ASSQKELAGGYEQY
TRBJ2-5 TRBV30 AWSVRRPVTETQY
TRBJ1-1 TRBV5-4 ASRDRGPFRTEAF
TRBJ1-4 TRBV15 ATTLEVGGTNEKLF
TRBJ1-4 TRBV25-1 ASTNPGRGEKLF
TRBJ1-5 TRBV18 ASSPENQPQH
TRBJ1-2 TRBV28 ASSFLRAGGYT
TRBJ1-2 TRBV2 ASSITSGGSRGST
TRBJ2-7 TRBV7-2 ASSPHYEQY
TRBJ2-7 TRBV6-1 ASSTGPLAYEQY
TRBJ1-4 TRBV15 ATSRVLGQGMF
TRBJ2-1 TRBV28 ASSFGQGNEQF
TRBJ2-5 TRBV4-1 ASSQGTGTGSRETQY
TRBJ2-3 TRBV10-2 AGWSGSPADTQY
TRBJ2-5 TRBV30 AWIPGQGDGETQY
TRBJ2-7 TRBV6-6 ASSKDRGPNEQY
TRBJ1-1 TRBV10-1 ASRPKRDRRSTEAF
TRBJ2-1 TRBV7-2 ASSSNWENYNEQF
TRBJ1-1 TRBV28 ASSLLPQGEAF
TRBJ1-1 TRBV5-3 ARSEPGVRAF
TRBJ2-1 TRBV25-1 ASSDGRPGEQF
TRBJ2-7 TRBV29-1 SVEGDYPYEQY
TRBJ1-3 TRBV5-3 ARSLGYYSGNTIY
TRBJ2-3 TRBV27 ASSLRAPGASGRSTDTQY
TRBJ2-7 TRBV19 ASSIGLARSYEQY
TRBJ2-1 TRBV18 ASSLAGDNEQF
TRBJ1-1 TRBV5-3 ARSDNPGQETLNTEAF
TRBJ1-1 TRBV5-6 ASSLAGRAEAF
TRBJ1-1 TRBV10-3 AISNRENTEAF
TRBJ2-3 TRBV6-1 ASSEARGGGAYTQY
TRBJ1-5 TRBV28 ASSLSSQGLGNQPQH
TRBJ2-7 TRBV28 ASSWGLAYYEQY
TRBJ1-2 TRBV18 ASSPTVGSANYGYT
TRBJ2-1 TRBV14 ASSQDVVGEQF
TRBJ1-1 TRBV5-1 ASSPAGGTMNTEAF
TRBJ2-4 TRBV28 ASSLVASRAKNIQY
TRBJ1-1 TRBV28 ASRSTGNGLNTEAF
TRBJ2-3 TRBV27 ASSLGPGGWDTQY
TRBJ1-3 TRBV5-6 ASSRTGFSGNTIY
TRBJ2-7 TRBV28 ASSLGGSITAYYEQY
TRBJ1-5 TRBV29-1 SVGDRAPQH
TRBJ2-1 TRBV5-4 ASSLNSALAGNNEQF
TRBJ2-1 TRBV5-6 ASSGRQFYNEQF
TRBJ2-1 TRBV9 ASSVDSGNEQF
TRBJ2-7 TRBV5-8 ASSLVEAPYEQY
TRBJ1-6 TRBV5-1 ASSPQGAYNSPLH
TRBJ2-1 TRBV27 ASSPRLAGGNEQF
TRBJ2-5 TRBV7-6 ASSSDRGFETQY
TRBJ2-2 TRBV28 ASSFFGGNTGELF